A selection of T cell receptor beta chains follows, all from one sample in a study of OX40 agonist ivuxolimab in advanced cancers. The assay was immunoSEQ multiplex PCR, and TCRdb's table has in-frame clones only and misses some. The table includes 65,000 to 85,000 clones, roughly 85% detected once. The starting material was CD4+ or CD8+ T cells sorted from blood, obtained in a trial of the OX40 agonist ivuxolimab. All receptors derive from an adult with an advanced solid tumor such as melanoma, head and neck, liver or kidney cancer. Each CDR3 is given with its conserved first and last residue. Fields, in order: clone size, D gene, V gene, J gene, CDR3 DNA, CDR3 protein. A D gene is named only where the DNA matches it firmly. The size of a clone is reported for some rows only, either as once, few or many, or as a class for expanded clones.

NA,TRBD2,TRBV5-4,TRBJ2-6,TGTGCCAGCAGCTTGGGGGGGACTAGCGGGAGTTCCGCTGGGGCCAACGTCCTGACTTTC,CASSLGGTSGSSAGANVLTF
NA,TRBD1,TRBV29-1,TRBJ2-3,TGCAGCGCCCGGACAGGGGGCAACACAGATACGCAGTATTTT,CSARTGGNTDTQYF
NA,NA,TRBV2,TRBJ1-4,TGTGCCAGCACTCTTGAGAGGGGTAAGGAACTGTTTTTT,CASTLERGKELFF
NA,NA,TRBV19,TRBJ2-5,TGTGCCAGTAGTATCACCCTAGTCCAAGAGACCCAGTACTTC,CASSITLVQETQYF
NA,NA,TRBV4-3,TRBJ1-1,TGCGCCAGCAGCCAAGAAACCAGGGGAACTGGAAAGAACACTGAAGCTTTCTTT,CASSQETRGTGKNTEAFF
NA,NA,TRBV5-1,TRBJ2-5,TGCGCCAGCAGCTTGGAGGGCTCCGGGGAACAAGAGACCCAGTACTTC,CASSLEGSGEQETQYF
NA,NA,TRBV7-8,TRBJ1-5,TGTGCCAGCAGCCCCCAGATCCCGGGACACAATCAGCCCCAGCATTTT,CASSPQIPGHNQPQHF
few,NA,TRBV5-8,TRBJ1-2,TGTGCCAGCAGCCCAGGACAGTGGGGCTACACCTTC,CASSPGQWGYTF
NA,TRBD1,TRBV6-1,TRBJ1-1,TGTGCCAGCAAACCTACAGGGGCGGGACTAGCTGAAGCTTTCTTT,CASKPTGAGLAEAFF
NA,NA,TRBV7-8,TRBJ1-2,TGTGCCAGCAGCTTAGGGGGCGGAGTAGGCGGGGGTCGGGGTAACTATGGCTACACCTTC,CASSLGGGVGGGRGNYGYTF
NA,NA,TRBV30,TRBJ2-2,TGTGCCTGGGGGACTGGAACCGGGGAGCTGTTTTTT,CAWGTGTGELFF
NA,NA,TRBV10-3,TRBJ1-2,TGTGCCATCAGTGAAAGTGGAAACTATGGCTACACCTTC,CAISESGNYGYTF
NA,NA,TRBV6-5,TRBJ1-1,TGTGCCAGCAGTTATGGAGCCACTGAAGCTTTCTTT,CASSYGATEAFF
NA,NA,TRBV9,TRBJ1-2,TGTGCCAGCAGCGCGGACAGTTTAGGAGGCTACACCTTC,CASSADSLGGYTF
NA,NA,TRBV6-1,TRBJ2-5,TGTGCCAGCCGACGGGAGAGGGGAGAGACCCAGTACTTC,CASRRERGETQYF
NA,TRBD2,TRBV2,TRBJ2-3,TGTGCCAGCAGTCTAGCGGGTATTAGCACAGATACGCAGTATTTT,CASSLAGISTDTQYF
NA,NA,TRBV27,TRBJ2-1,TGTGCCAGCAGTTTACGCAGGGTCGGCAATGAGCAGTTCTTC,CASSLRRVGNEQFF
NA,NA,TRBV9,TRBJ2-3,TGTGCCAGCAGCCTCCGCGGCGGTACGCAGTATTTT,CASSLRGGTQYF
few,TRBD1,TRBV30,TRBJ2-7,TGTGCCTGGAACCTACCCGACAGGGAGATGTACTTC,CAWNLPDREMYF
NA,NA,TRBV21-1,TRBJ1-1,TGTGCCAGAAGACAGGGAAGGTCTGAAGCTTTCTTT,CARRQGRSEAFF
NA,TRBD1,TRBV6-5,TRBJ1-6,TGTGCCAGCAGCTGGTCGGACAGGGGGAATTCACCCCTCCACTTT,CASSWSDRGNSPLHF
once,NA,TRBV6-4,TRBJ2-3,TGTGCCAGCAGTGTTCAGAACACAGATACGCAGTATTTT,CASSVQNTDTQYF
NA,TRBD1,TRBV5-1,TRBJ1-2,TGCGCCAGCAGCGGGACAGGGTGGGGCGGTGATGGCTACACCTTC,CASSGTGWGGDGYTF
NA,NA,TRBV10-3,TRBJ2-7,TGTGCCATCAGTGGAGGAGGGCAGGGGCGCTCCTACGAGCAGTACTTC,CAISGGGQGRSYEQYF
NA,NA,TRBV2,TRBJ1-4,TGTGCCAGCAGTGAAGCGAGGAGTGCAACTAATGAAAAACTGTTTTTT,CASSEARSATNEKLFF
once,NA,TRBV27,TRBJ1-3,TGTGCCAGCAGTTTCTCAGGGTTCGGAAACACCATATATTTT,CASSFSGFGNTIYF
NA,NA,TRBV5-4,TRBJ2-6,TGTGCCAGCAGCCACCCCCAGGCTGGGGCCAACGTCCTGACTTTC,CASSHPQAGANVLTF
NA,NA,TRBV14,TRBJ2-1,TGTGCCAGCAGCCAATATTACAATGAGCAGTTCTTC,CASSQYYNEQFF
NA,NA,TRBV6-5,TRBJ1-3,TGTGCCAGCAGTTACTCGTCGAGATTCTCTGGAAACACCATATATTTT,CASSYSSRFSGNTIYF
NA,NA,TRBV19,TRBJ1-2,TGTGCCAGTAGGCGGGGGGAGACAGAAAACTATGGCTACACCTTC,CASRRGETENYGYTF
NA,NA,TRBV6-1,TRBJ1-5,TGTGCCAGCAGTGAGGGACAAACAAACAATCAGCCCCAGCATTTT,CASSEGQTNNQPQHF
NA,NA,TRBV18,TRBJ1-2,TGTGCCAGCTCACATCCTCAGGGGCAAAGTGGCTACACCTTC,CASSHPQGQSGYTF
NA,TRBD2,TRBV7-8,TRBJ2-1,TGTGCCAGCAGCCCGGGACTAGCGGGATCGCATGAGCAGTTCTTC,CASSPGLAGSHEQFF
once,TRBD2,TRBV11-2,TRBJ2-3,TGTGCCAGCAGCTCCGGGACTAGCGGGGGGTTCACAGATACGCAGTATTTT,CASSSGTSGGFTDTQYF
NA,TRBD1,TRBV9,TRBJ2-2,TGTGCCAGCAGCCCGACAGGGGGCGCCCCCGGGGAGCTGTTTTTT,CASSPTGGAPGELFF
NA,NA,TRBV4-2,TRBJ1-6,TGTGCCAGCAGCCAAAGGACAGAGAATTCACCCCTCCACTTT,CASSQRTENSPLHF
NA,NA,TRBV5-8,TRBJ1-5,TGTGCCAGCAGCCCCCCCGGACAGCTCGGTCAGCCCCAGCATTTT,CASSPPGQLGQPQHF
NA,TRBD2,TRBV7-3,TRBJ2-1,TGTGCCAGCAGCTTAAGGTCGGGCGGGAGGCACTACAATGAGCAGTTCTTC,CASSLRSGGRHYNEQFF
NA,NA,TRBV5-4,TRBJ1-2,TGTGCCAGCAGCTTGGGCGGCAGGGGTCGAGGCTACACCTTC,CASSLGGRGRGYTF
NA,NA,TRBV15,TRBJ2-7,TGTGCCACCAGCAGTGGTCGGGGGTACGAGCAGTACTTC,CATSSGRGYEQYF
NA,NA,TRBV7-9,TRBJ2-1,TGTGCCAGCAGCTTAGGAAGGGAATGGGGTGAGCAGTTCTTC,CASSLGREWGEQFF
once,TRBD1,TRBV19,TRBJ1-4,TGTGCCAGTAAGGCCGGGACAGGGGTTCGGGAAAAACTGTTTTTT,CASKAGTGVREKLFF
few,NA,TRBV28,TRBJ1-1,TGTGCCAGCAGTTTACACGCCCCCTACGCCGCTTTCTTT,CASSLHAPYAAFF
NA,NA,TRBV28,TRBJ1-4,TGTGCCAGCAGTCCCGGGCCGCGGATACTGTTTTTT,CASSPGPRILFF
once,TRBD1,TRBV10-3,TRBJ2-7,TGTGCCATCAGTCCGCAGGGGGCAGGAAACGAGCAGTACTTC,CAISPQGAGNEQYF
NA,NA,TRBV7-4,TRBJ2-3,TGTGCCAGCAGCTTAAGTAGGGGTAATGAAGCGCAGTATTTT,CASSLSRGNEAQYF
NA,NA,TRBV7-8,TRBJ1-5,TGTGCCAGCAGCGCTTTTCAGGGTCAGCCCCAGCATTTT,CASSAFQGQPQHF
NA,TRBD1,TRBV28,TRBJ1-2,TGTGCCAGCAGTTTGGCAGGGGGGGACAATGGCTACACCTTC,CASSLAGGDNGYTF
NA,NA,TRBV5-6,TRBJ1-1,TGTGCCAGCAGCTGGAGGGCTACCGGCGGTGCTTTCTTT,CASSWRATGGAFF
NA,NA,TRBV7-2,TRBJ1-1,TGTGCCAGCAGTCGAGGACAGATGAACACTGAAGCTTTCTTT,CASSRGQMNTEAFF
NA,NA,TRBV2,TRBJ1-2,TGTGCCAGCAGCGGGATCTCTAACTATGGCTACACCTTC,CASSGISNYGYTF
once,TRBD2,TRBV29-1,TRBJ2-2,TGCAGCGTCATACTAGCGGGGGGACCCAGAGCCGGGGAGCTGTTTTTT,CSVILAGGPRAGELFF